A selection of T cell receptor beta chains follows, all from one sample in a study of metastatic and nonmetastatic thyroid tumors. TCRdb re-called clones from the PCR reads using MiXCR. Here the sample spans around 17,000 clones, under 15% being singletons. What was sequenced was tumor tissue. The receptors here all came from a female donor with papillary thyroid cancer or a benign thyroid nodule (not recorded which). Some clones in this sample may be carry-over from other donors' samples. Both conserved end residues are part of each CDR3. Each record gives: CDR3 protein, CDR3 DNA, J gene, clone size, D gene, V gene. A D gene is named only where the DNA matches it firmly. The listing skips clone size in some rows; elsewhere it reads once, few, many or a size class.

cdr3_aa: CASSHLGQVFHEQYF
cdr3_nt: TGTGCCAGCAGCCACTTGGGCCAAGTCTTCCACGAGCAGTACTTC
j_call: TRBJ2-7
clone_size: many
d_call: -
v_call: TRBV11-2

cdr3_aa: CASRSSGMNTGELFF
cdr3_nt: TGTGCCAGCAGATCTAGCGGGATGAACACCGGGGAGCTGTTTTTT
j_call: TRBJ2-2
clone_size: many
d_call: TRBD2
v_call: TRBV12-3/TRBV12-4

cdr3_aa: CATQDPAGGNEQFF
cdr3_nt: TGTGCCACCCAAGACCCCGCCGGGGGCAATGAGCAGTTCTTC
j_call: TRBJ2-1
clone_size: many
d_call: -
v_call: TRBV24-1

cdr3_aa: CASGLGNNSPLHF
cdr3_nt: TGTGCCAGCGGGTTGGGGAATAATTCACCCCTCCACTTT
j_call: TRBJ1-6
clone_size: many
d_call: -
v_call: TRBV19

cdr3_aa: CASSFRTSGGYNEQFF
cdr3_nt: TGTGCCAGCAGTTTCAGGACTAGCGGGGGCTACAATGAGCAGTTCTTC
j_call: TRBJ2-1
clone_size: many
d_call: TRBD2
v_call: TRBV6-2/TRBV6-3

cdr3_aa: CASSQDQGWADTQYF
cdr3_nt: TGCGCCAGCAGCCAAGATCAGGGCTGGGCAGATACGCAGTATTTT
j_call: TRBJ2-3
clone_size: many
d_call: -
v_call: TRBV4-3

cdr3_aa: CASSQEDTGGAFEQFF
cdr3_nt: TGTGCCAGCAGCCAAGAAGACACGGGAGGCGCGTTTGAGCAGTTCTTC
j_call: TRBJ2-1
clone_size: many
d_call: TRBD2
v_call: TRBV4-2

cdr3_aa: CASSLNVANEQFF
cdr3_nt: TGTGCCAGCAGCTTAAATGTAGCCAATGAGCAGTTCTTC
j_call: TRBJ2-1
clone_size: -
d_call: -
v_call: TRBV11-3

cdr3_aa: CASSFPISGSSYEQYF
cdr3_nt: TGTGCCAGCAGTTTTCCAATTAGCGGGAGCTCCTACGAGCAGTACTTC
j_call: TRBJ2-7
clone_size: many
d_call: TRBD2
v_call: TRBV28

cdr3_aa: CASSQLGGNTIYF
cdr3_nt: TGTGCCAGCAGTCAACTCGGTGGAAACACCATATATTTT
j_call: TRBJ1-3
clone_size: -
d_call: -
v_call: TRBV6-2/TRBV6-3

cdr3_aa: CASRLGQGLNEQYF
cdr3_nt: TGTGCCAGCAGGCTGGGACAGGGCCTAAACGAGCAGTACTTC
j_call: TRBJ2-7
clone_size: many
d_call: TRBD1
v_call: TRBV6-1

cdr3_aa: CASSLSGTNHGYTF
cdr3_nt: TGTGCCAGCAGCCTATCCGGGACAAATCATGGCTACACCTTC
j_call: TRBJ1-2
clone_size: many
d_call: -
v_call: TRBV7-9

cdr3_aa: CASSHTGQGGGQPQHF
cdr3_nt: TGTGCCAGCAGTCACACCGGACAGGGGGGAGGTCAGCCCCAGCATTTT
j_call: TRBJ1-5
clone_size: -
d_call: TRBD1
v_call: TRBV6-1